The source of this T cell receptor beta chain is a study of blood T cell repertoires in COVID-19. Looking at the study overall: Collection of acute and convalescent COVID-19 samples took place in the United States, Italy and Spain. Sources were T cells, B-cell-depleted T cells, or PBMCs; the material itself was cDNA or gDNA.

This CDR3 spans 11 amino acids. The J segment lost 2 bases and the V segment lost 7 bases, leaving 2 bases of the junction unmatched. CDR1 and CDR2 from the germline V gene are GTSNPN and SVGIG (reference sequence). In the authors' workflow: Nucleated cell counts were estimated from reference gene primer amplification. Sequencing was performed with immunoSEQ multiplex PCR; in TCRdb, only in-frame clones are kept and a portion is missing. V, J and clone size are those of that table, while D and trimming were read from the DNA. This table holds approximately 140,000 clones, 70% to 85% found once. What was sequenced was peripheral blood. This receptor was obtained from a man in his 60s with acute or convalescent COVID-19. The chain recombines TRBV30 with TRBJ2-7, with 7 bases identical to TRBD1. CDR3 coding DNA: TGTGCCTCCACAGGGGCCTACGAGCAGTACTTC. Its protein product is CASTGAYEQYF.